This T cell receptor (beta chain) is from a study of Graves' ophthalmopathy and Graves' hyperthyroidism. The CDR3 runs 14 residues. Germline V gives CDR1 SGHNT, CDR2 YYREEE (reference sequence). Trimming stripped 3 bases from V and 3 bases from J, with 12 bases between. Study-level findings and limits: Most thyroid clonotypes with frequency above 0.001 were detected in blood too.

RNA transcripts were the source from which TCR beta CDR3 regions were amplified. Following a first-round RT-PCR that used HTBI primers, a second-round multiplex PCR was carried out. From the multiplex PCR reads, TCRdb called clonotypes with MiXCR, one entry per CDR3 protein. The sample carries around 36,000 distinct CDR3 sequences, 45% to 55% recorded once. Details on this clonotype: Antigen unknown.

J is TRBJ2-5 and V is TRBV5-4; D is tentatively TRBD1 or TRBD2 (7 bases each). Sequences were obtained from peripheral blood. The sequence was collected from an adult woman with stable Graves' hyperthyroidism. CDR3 sequence: CASSWDSGKETQYF. CDR3 nucleotide sequence: TGTGCCAGCAGCTGGGACAGCGGGAAAGAGACCCAGTACTTC.